The rows below give T cell receptor beta chains drawn from one sample of a study of blood T cell repertoires in COVID-19. Assay: immunoSEQ multiplex PCR; the TCRdb copy retains only in-frame clones and omits some. The sample shows fewer than 200,000 clones, more than 75% of them seen only once. Sequencing was done on a sample of peripheral blood. The receptor set was obtained from a man in his forties with active or convalescent COVID-19. Both conserved end residues are part of each CDR3. Fields, in order: clone size, V gene, J gene, D gene, CDR3 protein, CDR3 DNA. A D gene is named only where the DNA matches it firmly. Clone size is given for some rows only: seen once, a few or many times, or a class if the clone is expanded.

.	TRBV7-2	TRBJ1-5	TRBD1	CASSLDRGGQPQHF	TGTGCCAGCAGCTTAGACAGGGGAGGTCAGCCCCAGCATTTT
.	TRBV6-5	TRBJ1-1	TRBD1	CASRGTGTGNTEAFF	TGTGCCAGCAGGGGGACCGGGACAGGGAACACTGAAGCTTTCTTT
.	TRBV5-6	TRBJ2-1	.	CASFGEQGIYNEQFF	TGTGCCAGCTTCGGCGAACAGGGTATATACAATGAGCAGTTCTTC
.	TRBV19	TRBJ2-7	.	CASSISWDISYEQYF	TGTGCCAGTAGTATAAGCTGGGACATTTCCTACGAGCAGTACTTC
.	TRBV24-1	TRBJ2-3	TRBD1	CATSDLRTGDYSTDTQYF	TGTGCCACCAGTGACCTGAGGACAGGAGACTATAGCACAGATACGCAGTATTTT
.	TRBV6-5	TRBJ1-6	.	CASTGGAKNSPLHF	TGTGCCAGCACAGGAGGGGCCAAGAATTCACCCCTCCACTTT
few	TRBV19	TRBJ1-5	.	CASSTPQGRSNQPQHF	TGTGCCAGTAGCACCCCACAGGGAAGGAGCAATCAGCCCCAGCATTTT
.	TRBV25-1	TRBJ2-3	.	CATLQGTQYF	TGTGCCACCTTACAGGGTACGCAGTATTTT
once	TRBV5-1	TRBJ1-4	.	CASSLEPQTAPSEKLFF	TGCGCCAGCAGCTTGGAGCCCCAGACAGCCCCTAGTGAAAAACTGTTTTTT
few	TRBV10-3	TRBJ1-6	TRBD1	CAISAGDRDNSPLHF	TGTGCCATCAGTGCGGGGGACAGGGATAATTCACCCCTCCACTTT
.	TRBV19	TRBJ2-3	.	CASSTRGTDTQYF	TGTGCCAGTAGTACTCGGGGCACAGATACGCAGTATTTT
.	TRBV14	TRBJ2-2	TRBD1	CASRGTGNANTGELFF	TGTGCCAGCAGGGGGACAGGCAACGCGAACACCGGGGAGCTGTTTTTT
.	TRBV6-2/TRBV6-3	TRBJ1-2	.	CASSPVGNPSYGYTF	TGTGCCAGCAGTCCGGTTGGTAACCCAAGCTATGGCTACACCTTC
.	TRBV5-6	TRBJ2-3	.	CASSLGLDKQYF	TGTGCCAGCAGCTTGGGTCTAGATAAGCAGTATTTT
.	TRBV28	TRBJ1-1	.	CASSLYTPNTEAFF	TGTGCCAGCAGTTTGTACACACCCAACACTGAAGCTTTCTTT
.	TRBV5-1	TRBJ2-1	TRBD2	CASSPGTSDYNEQFF	TGCGCCAGCAGCCCCGGGACTAGCGACTACAATGAGCAGTTCTTC
.	TRBV7-6	TRBJ2-2	.	CASSSRVRDIKNTGELFF	TGTGCCAGCAGCTCCCGGGTCCGGGACATAAAGAACACCGGGGAGCTGTTTTTT
.	TRBV6-2/TRBV6-3	TRBJ1-1	.	CASSEPGPGLMNTEAFF	TGTGCCAGCAGCGAGCCAGGGCCAGGCCTAATGAACACTGAAGCTTTCTTT
.	TRBV5-6	TRBJ2-1	TRBD1	CASRQGGSGNEQFF	TGTGCCAGCAGACAAGGGGGCAGCGGCAATGAGCAGTTCTTC
.	TRBV2	TRBJ1-3	.	CASSEVEAHSGNTIYF	TGTGCCAGCAGTGAAGTAGAGGCCCACTCTGGAAACACCATATATTTT
.	TRBV30	TRBJ1-4	.	CAWSGGFGEKLFF	TGTGCCTGGAGTGGAGGATTTGGTGAAAAACTGTTTTTT
.	TRBV28	TRBJ1-1	TRBD1	CASSRRGLTGGPVNTEAFF	TGTGCCAGCAGCCGAAGGGGTTTAACAGGGGGCCCGGTGAACACTGAAGCTTTCTTT
.	TRBV11-2	TRBJ2-1	.	CASSFQVKAEQFF	TGTGCCAGCAGCTTCCAGGTAAAGGCTGAGCAGTTCTTC
.	TRBV19	TRBJ1-6	TRBD1	CASRTGQGNSPLHF	TGTGCCAGTAGAACGGGACAGGGTAATTCACCCCTCCACTTT
once	TRBV6-5	TRBJ2-2	.	CASSWGSTETGELFF	TGTGCCAGCAGTTGGGGCAGTACAGAGACCGGGGAGCTGTTTTTT
.	TRBV4-1	TRBJ2-1	.	CASSQSQARMNYNEQFF	TGCGCCAGCAGCCAAAGTCAGGCGAGAATGAACTACAATGAGCAGTTCTTC
.	TRBV6-1	TRBJ1-4	TRBD1	CASSVRGQGATNEKLFF	TGTGCCAGCAGTGTCCGGGGACAGGGGGCAACTAATGAAAAACTGTTTTTT
.	TRBV5-4	TRBJ1-1	.	CASSSTAFSNTEAFF	TGTGCCAGCAGCTCCACCGCGTTTTCGAACACTGAAGCTTTCTTT
once	TRBV28	TRBJ1-2	.	CASSSPGDYGYTF	TGTGCCAGCAGTTCCCCCGGGGACTATGGCTACACCTTC
.	TRBV18	TRBJ2-7	.	CASSLTGTEQYF	TGTGCCAGCTCACTTACAGGGACCGAGCAGTACTTC
.	TRBV28	TRBJ1-4	.	CASAGGNEKLFF	TGTGCCAGCGCGGGAGGGAATGAAAAACTGTTTTTT
.	TRBV5-4	TRBJ2-1	TRBD2	CASSLTAGGLEEQFF	TGTGCCAGCAGCCTGACCGCGGGAGGGTTGGAGGAGCAGTTCTTC
.	TRBV2	TRBJ2-5	TRBD2	CASSSGDFQETQYF	TGTGCCAGCAGCAGCGGGGACTTTCAAGAGACCCAGTACTTC
.	TRBV10-3	TRBJ2-5	TRBD2	CAIRLAGEETQYF	TGTGCCATTCGCCTAGCGGGGGAAGAGACCCAGTACTTC
.	TRBV11-3	TRBJ1-1	.	CASSSSVQGFVGTEAFF	TGTGCCAGCAGCTCAAGTGTACAGGGTTTTGTTGGCACTGAAGCTTTCTTT
.	TRBV12-5	TRBJ2-2	.	CASGLSRRTAPGELFF	TGTGCTAGTGGTCTGTCAAGGAGGACAGCCCCCGGGGAGCTGTTTTTT